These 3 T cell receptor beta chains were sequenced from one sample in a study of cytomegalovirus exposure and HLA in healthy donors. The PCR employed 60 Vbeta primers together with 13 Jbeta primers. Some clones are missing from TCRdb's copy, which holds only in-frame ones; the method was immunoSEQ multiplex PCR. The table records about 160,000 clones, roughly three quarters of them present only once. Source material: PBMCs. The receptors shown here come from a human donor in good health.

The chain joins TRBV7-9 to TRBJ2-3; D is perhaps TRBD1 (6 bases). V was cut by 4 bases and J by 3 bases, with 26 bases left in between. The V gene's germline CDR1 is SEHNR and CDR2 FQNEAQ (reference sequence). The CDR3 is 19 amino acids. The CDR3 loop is CASSSFRTGRGPMTDTQYF. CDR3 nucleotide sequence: TGTGCCAGCAGCTCGTTCCGGACGGGCAGGGGTCCCATGACAGATACGCAGTATTTT.

The CDR3 sequence: CASSLAVGEQYF. In nucleotides, the CDR3 is TGTGCCAGCAGCTTGGCCGTCGGGGAGCAGTACTTC. The chain employs TRBV5-4 and TRBJ2-7; no reliable D call. The CDR3 runs to 12 residues. The germline gives CDR1 SGHNT, CDR2 YYREEE (reference sequence). With 0 bases removed from V and 7 bases from J, the gap between germline ends came to 8 bases.

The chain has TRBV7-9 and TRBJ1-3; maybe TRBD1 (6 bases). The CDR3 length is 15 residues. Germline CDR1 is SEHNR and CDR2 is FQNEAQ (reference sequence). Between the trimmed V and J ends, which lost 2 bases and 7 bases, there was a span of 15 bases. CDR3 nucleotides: TGTGCCAGCAGCTTACGGGACATTGGCGGCAACACCATATATTTT. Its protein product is CASSLRDIGGNTIYF.